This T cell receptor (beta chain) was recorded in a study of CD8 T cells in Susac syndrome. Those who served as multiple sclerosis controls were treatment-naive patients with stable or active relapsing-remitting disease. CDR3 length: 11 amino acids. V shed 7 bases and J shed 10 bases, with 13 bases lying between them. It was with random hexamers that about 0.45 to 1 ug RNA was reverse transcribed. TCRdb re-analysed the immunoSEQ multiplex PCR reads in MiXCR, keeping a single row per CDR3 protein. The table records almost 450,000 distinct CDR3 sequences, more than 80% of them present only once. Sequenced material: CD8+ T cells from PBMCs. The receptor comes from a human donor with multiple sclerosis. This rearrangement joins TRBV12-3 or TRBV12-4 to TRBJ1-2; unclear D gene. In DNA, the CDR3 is TGTGCCAGCAACTCAGGTGGGGACTACACCTTC. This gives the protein CASNSGGDYTF.